The clone carrying this T cell receptor (beta chain) came up a few times. What it recognizes is unknown. Attachment of unique molecular identifiers was made to individual cDNA molecules. One entry per CDR3 protein, called by TCRdb with MiXCR from the 5' RACE reads. The sample has roughly 100,000 distinct CDR3 sequences, 12% seen once; the top ten hold nearly 4.5%. The data derive from a study of early T cells in non-severe SARS-CoV-2 infection. Study summary: Sequencing of bulk RNA from unsorted whole blood was done, without chain pairing.

Study observations and caveats: Anti-spike CD8 responses were favored in VDJdb matching, and private and CD4 specificities were missed.

From germline, CDR1 is MNHNS and CDR2 SASEGT. After removal of 6 bases from V and 2 bases from J, the junction contained 5 bases not matched to a gene. There are 14 residues in the CDR3. The source is an adult who was a healthcare worker with PCR-confirmed SARS-CoV-2 infection or an uninfected control (not recorded which). The sample was whole blood, taken at baseline. This chain uses TRBV6-1 with TRBJ2-3; 7 bases map to TRBD1. In nucleotides, the CDR3 is TGTGCCAGCAGGCGGACAGGTTCCACAGATACGCAGTATTTT. Its protein is CASRRTGSTDTQYF.